The T cell receptor (beta chain) described here comes from a study of shared clonotypes between healthy human individuals (dated by TCRdb to 2020 to 2022). Some background on the complete study: A couple of women and a few men aged 18 to 49 years were included in the cohort. To estimate repertoire size and how much clonotype sharing occurs between individuals, the study deeply sequenced the blood TCR repertoires of 4 to 6 healthy adults. Leukapheresis yielded between about 0.94 and 8.9 billion PBMCs per donor. For each donor, three plates each were used for CD4 naive and CD4 memory, two plates were used for CD8 naive, and one plate was used for CD8 memory. Libraries were prepared and TCR repertoires were sequenced by different laboratories using diverse techniques, in order to increase sequencing depth and limit assay-specific biases.

Using the deep immunoSEQ assay, TCR CDR3 regions were amplified from genomic DNA by multiplex PCR. Genomic DNA extracted from each cell subset was distributed evenly over all wells of several immunoSEQ 96-well plates, and each plate served as one replicate. For sorted subsets, roughly 0.2 ug genomic DNA, equal to tens of thousands of T cell genomes, was loaded into each replicate PCR. Purified libraries were quantified with a Qubit 3.0 fluorometer, sized on a Bioanalyzer 2100, and re-quantified with the KAPA Library Quantification kit. A separate single-read 150-cycle Illumina NextSeq 550 flow cell was used to sequence each immunoSEQ 96-well plate. The original pipeline was this. Because the immunoSEQ output included only junctional sequences and no quality scores, the filtering could not be the same as the filtering used for full-length reads. To assign V/J genes and CDR3, sequences were annotated against IMGT germline references using PyIR, a Python wrapper for IgBLAST v1.9. Reads with weak V/J assignments (E-value above 1e-6), missing CDR3, stop codons, out-of-frame junctions, or ambiguous translated residues were removed. V3J clonotypes were defined as sequences sharing the same inferred V gene, J gene, and CDR3 amino acid sequence. Percentage overlap between repertoires was computed as shared unique clonotypes divided by the size of the smaller repertoire. Repertoire richness was assessed with RTK rarefaction, the Chao1 estimator, and Recon v2.1 estimates of unobserved clonotypes. For all TCRbeta clonotypes obtained by the gDNA method from a few donors, generation probabilities were computed with OLGA. TCRdb obtained this table from immuneACCESS and retained in-frame rearrangements with V and J assigned. These tables miss some clones; where compared with another copy, unresolved V genes account for less than half of the shortfall, and the remainder is unexplained. The DNA gave D and trimming, while V, J and clone size come from that table. This sample is represented by around 350,000 clones; less than 75% of them were singletons. The top ten constitute about 9.4% of the sample.

The junction shows trimming of 2 bases on V and 7 bases on J, plus 14 bases between the germline ends. Looking up the germline V gene yields CDR1 MNHEY and CDR2 SVGAGI. Including cysteine and phenylalanine, the CDR3 has 14 amino acids. Just CDR3 DNA is preserved here, 42 bases in frame from base 1. In the case of this clone: The antigen this receptor binds is unknown. No much larger clone is present one base from it, and per-base qualities are unavailable.

Healthy HIV-negative adults with no recently reported acute infections or vaccinations were included as donors. Every donor was a Caucasian adult living in Nashville, Tennessee, USA. Magnetic negative selection was used to enrich CD4+ T cells, after which naive cells were positively selected on CD45RA and the negative fraction became the memory subset. Blood was obtained by leukapheresis, after which PBMCs were separated by Ficoll-Histopaque density gradient centrifugation and cryopreserved in liquid nitrogen vapor phase. Analytical flow cytometry was used to check the purity and quantity of every magnetically sorted T cell population. Genomic DNA was isolated from every sorted fraction and measured by UV absorbance on a Nanodrop 2000c. Here is what the overall study found, with its caveats: Based on pairwise subsampling, the degree of clonotype sharing among donors was expected to be affected by sequencing depth. The small number of donors limited the genetic and exposure-history diversity represented. Rarefaction of sorted-subset datasets indicated incomplete sequencing despite the large sequencing depth. Estimated clonotype richness was generally larger for naive than for memory subsets. Sampling was restricted to blood, and TCR repertoires in tissue are likely to differ from TCR repertoires in blood. Higher generation probabilities were observed for clonotypes shared by all four sorted-subset donors than for non-shared clonotypes. Approximately 5% of naive CD4, 3% to 3.5% of naive CD8, 2.3% of memory CD4, and 0.4% of memory CD8 clonotypes were shared across a handful of donors.

Sequencing was carried out using memory CD4+ T cells sorted from blood. The sample's cell subset or site label is to be understood as: CD45RA-negative fraction. The chain joins TRBV6-5 to TRBJ2-5; 5 matching bases give a weak D call of TRBD2. This sequence was found in a man aged 30-40 years in good health. This receptor carries the CDR3 CASSYRGSAGTQYF. At the DNA level, the sequence is TGTGCCAGCAGTTACAGAGGGTCCGCTGGGACCCAGTACTTC.